The 2 T cell receptor beta chains reported below all come from one sample, sequenced in a study of cytomegalovirus exposure and HLA in healthy donors. PCR used 60 Vbeta primers and 13 Jbeta primers. Assay: immunoSEQ multiplex PCR; the TCRdb copy retains only in-frame clones and omits some. This table has over 150,000 clones, around 77% appearing once. The specimen sequenced was PBMCs. The receptor set was obtained from a woman aged 18-29 years in good health and CMV-seronegative.

The V and J genes are TRBV7-2 and TRBJ2-7; 10 bases fit TRBD2. The trim removed 4 bases at V and 3 bases at J, leaving 0 bases unmatched. CDR1 and CDR2 from the germline V gene are SGHTA and FQGNSA. CDR3 length equals 13 residues. The CDR3, as DNA: TGTGCCAGCAGCTCTAGCGGGAGCTACGAGCAGTACTTC. It specifies CASSSSGSYEQYF.

CDR3 DNA sequence: TGTGCCAGCAGCTTAACCCCGGGGGGGAACCGTGGTGAGCAGTTCTTC. It codes for CASSLTPGGNRGEQFF. This chain joins TRBV7-3 and TRBJ2-1; TRBD2 agrees at 8 bases. CDR1 SGHTA and CDR2 FQGTGA come from the germline V gene. The CDR3 has 16 amino acids. After removal of 0 bases from V and 9 bases from J, the junction contained 10 bases not matched to a gene.